A single sample gave rise to the 8 T cell receptor beta chains below, sequenced in a study of T cell clonotyping in hematopoietic cell transplantation. The table came from immunoSEQ multiplex PCR; TCRdb's copy has only in-frame clones and leaves some out. The data hold roughly 49,000 clones, with 85% to 90% observed a single time. Time point here: recipient sample about 28 days before transplant, after cytoreduction. The sample was peripheral blood mononuclear cells, taken before stem cell transplant. The receptor source for this set is a man aged 60 to 69 with biphenotypic leukemia. Some clones in this sample may be carry-over from other donors' samples.

A word on this clone: Relative to the germline gene, one junction end is altered; a read error may explain this. The chain recombines TRBV5-1 with TRBJ2-3; TRBD1 agrees at 12 bases. From germline, CDR1 is SGHRS and CDR2 YFSETQ. The CDR3 has 17 residues. The CDR3 DNA reads as TGCGCCAGCAGTTTGGACCCCGGGACAGGGGGCTTAGATACGCAGTATTTT. Translation gives CASSLDPGTGGLDTQYF.

This rearrangement joins TRBV30 to TRBJ1-5; TRBD1 is a possible D gene (6 bases). V was pared by 2 bases and J by 8 bases, with 16 bases between. This CDR3 has 14 residues. CDR1 and CDR2 from the germline V gene are GTSNPN and SVGIG (reference sequence). The CDR3 DNA reads as TGTGCCTGGAGTCTACAGGGAAGTAGCAAGCCCCAGCATTTT. It encodes CAWSLQGSSKPQHF. The complete variable domain, with remaining parts taken from reference TRBV30 and TRBJ1-5, reads SQTIHQWPATLVQPVGSPLSLECTVEGTSNPNLYWYRQAAGRGLQLLFYSVGIGQISSEVPQNLSASRPQDRQFILSSKKLLLSDSGFYLCAWSLQGSSKPQHFGDGTRLSIL.

V gene TRBV23-1 combines with J gene TRBJ1-3, with D tentatively TRBD1 (5 bases). TRBV23-1 qualifies as an ORF whose function is uncertain. The CDR3 contains 15 residues. V lost 7 bases, J lost 0 bases, and 13 bases lay in between. CDR3 amino acids: CASITGALSGNTIYF. CDR3 coding DNA: TGCGCCAGCATAACAGGCGCCCTCTCTGGAAACACCATATATTTT.

The chain is built from TRBV19 and TRBJ1-5; 7 bases align to TRBD1. J lost 7 bases, V lost 6 bases, and 15 bases had no gene match. In germline, CDR1 is LNHDA, CDR2 SQIVND (reference sequence). The CDR3 is 16 amino acids. CDR3 amino acids: CASRPDDRARSQPQHF. DNA for the CDR3: TGTGCCAGTAGACCCGACGACAGGGCGAGGAGCCAGCCCCAGCATTTT. Filled out from reference TRBV19 and TRBJ1-5, the complete variable domain reads DGGITQSPKYLFRKEGQNVTLSCEQNLNHDAMYWYRQDPGQGLRLIYYSQIVNDFQKGDIAEGYSVSREKKESFPLTVTSAQKNPTAFYLCASRPDDRARSQPQHFGDGTRLSIL.

The chain uses TRBV9 and TRBJ2-3; D unclear. V was trimmed by 0 bases and J by 2 bases, leaving 7 bases between them. CDR1 is SGDLS and CDR2 is YYNGEE in the germline V gene. The CDR3 is made up of 14 amino acids. CDR3 protein: CASSVGPDTDTQYF. As DNA, the CDR3 is TGTGCCAGCAGCGTAGGCCCCGACACAGATACGCAGTATTTT.

The V gene is TRBV2, the J gene TRBJ2-3, with D unresolved. The CDR3 runs 14 residues. V lost 6 bases, J lost 2 bases, and 12 bases lay in between. The germline V gene encodes CDR1 SNHLY and CDR2 FYNNEI. CDR3 bases: TGTGCCAGCAGAAGAAATTCCAACACAGATACGCAGTATTTT. It is translated as CASRRNSNTDTQYF.

The chain carries TRBV5-1 and TRBJ2-3; 8 bases map to TRBD2. V was clipped by 0 bases and J by 3 bases; unmatched bases: 9. This CDR3 region has 17 residues. Germline loops: CDR1 SGHRS, CDR2 YFSETQ. CDR3: CASSLGREGRATDTQYF. The DNA for the CDR3 is TGCGCCAGCAGCTTGGGTCGGGAGGGGAGAGCGACAGATACGCAGTATTTT. Based on the CDR3 plus reference TRBV5-1 and TRBJ2-3, the full variable domain is KAGVTQTPRYLIKTRGQQVTLSCSPISGHRSVSWYQQTPGQGLQFLFEYFSETQRNKGNFPGRFSGRQFSNSRSEMNVSTLELGDSALYLCASSLGREGRATDTQYFGPGTRLTVL.

The rearrangement joins TRBV18 to TRBJ1-2; D call uncertain. This CDR3 spans 13 amino acids. The germline gives CDR1 KGHSH, CDR2 LQKENI. Trimming removed 2 bases at V and 4 bases at J, with 8 bases between. CDR3 sequence: CASSPRAAYGYTF. CDR3 DNA: TGTGCCAGCTCACCAAGGGCAGCCTATGGCTACACCTTC.